This TCR beta chain came from a study of T cell repertoires in cytomegalovirus infection (dated by TCRdb to between 2017 and 2020). Looking at the study overall: Peptide stimulations targeted recently identified HLA-C-restricted CMV epitopes, whose presentation resists viral immunomodulation, together with well-studied HLA-B-restricted epitopes. Donor HLA type was relevant to the analysis, because carriage of CMV infection together with the matching HLA type was indicated by public TCR beta signatures. The full study reports these points: In the ex vivo response, HLA-C-restricted CMV-specific TCR beta clonotypes were dominant, and in two of eight donors the single most frequent clonotype came from this HLA-C-restricted group. Cumulative frequency of public TCR beta family members discriminated carriers of CMV infection plus the relevant HLA type in this cohort and an independent roughly 350-donor cohort.

The treatment or condition label on this specimen signifies: in vitro stimulation with specific CMV peptide epitopes to enrich CMV-specific T cells. Sequencer: Illumina HiSeq 1500. TCRdb applied fastp at Q25 and MiXCR to the public reads, then kept only in-frame beta chains. Each entry merges the rows of one CDR3 protein and shows their most common DNA and genes. A total of tens of thousands of distinct CDR3 sequences appear in this sample, 20% to 25% of them only once. Clones ranked in the top ten supply approximately 61% of the sample. The CDR3 holds 17 amino acids from the cysteine to the phenylalanine. Only CDR3 DNA remains: 51 bases, in frame from the first base. Reading the germline V gene gives CDR1 MGHRA and CDR2 YSYEKL. Relative to germline, V is missing 1 base and J is missing 6 bases, with 8 bases of the junction outside any gene match. A few counts support this clonotype. Its target antigen remains unknown. Base qualities are missing; no much larger clone stands one base away.

The specimen was CD8+ T cells from cultured PBMCs, collected from culture after CMV antigen stimulation. Recombination joined TRBV4-1 with TRBJ2-1, with 11 middle bases fitting TRBD2. This TCR derives from a human donor in good health (CMV status not recorded). Some clones in this sample may be carry-over from other donors' samples. This receptor carries the CDR3 CASSQVLAGDPRNEQFF. DNA sequence: TGCGCCAGCAGCCAAGTACTAGCGGGGGACCCTCGCAATGAGCAGTTCTTC.